The 18 T cell receptor beta chains below come from one sample, sequenced in a study of blood T cell repertoires in COVID-19. Libraries were prepared by immunoSEQ multiplex PCR; TCRdb keeps only in-frame clonotypes and omits some of them. Of 75,000 to 95,000 clones listed, 80% to 85% are singletons. Sequencing used peripheral blood. The receptors originated from a human donor in a cohort sampled during active COVID-19.

The chain joins TRBV6-5 to TRBJ2-7, with D perhaps matching TRBD2 (6 bases). This CDR3 spans 12 amino acids. CDR1 is MNHEY, CDR2 SVGAGI, per germline. V was cut by 8 bases and J by 6 bases, with 14 bases left in between. The CDR3 sequence: CASGLRRGEQYF. Here the CDR3 DNA reads TGTGCCAGCGGACTACGTCGGGGCGAGCAGTACTTC.

This clone has a single count. V and J are TRBV5-1 and TRBJ2-5; TRBD2 aligns across 7 bases. The V gene end was trimmed by 4 bases and the J gene end by 3 bases; junction bases not matched to a gene: 3. CDR1 and CDR2 from the germline V gene are SGHRS and YFSETQ. The CDR3 is 13 amino acids. The CDR3 region is CASSVTSEETQYF. Written as DNA, the CDR3 is TGCGCCAGCAGCGTCACTAGCGAAGAGACCCAGTACTTC.

The rearrangement joins TRBV5-1 to TRBJ1-1; tentatively, D is TRBD1 (5 bases). There are 13 residues in the CDR3. V was clipped by 2 bases and J by 3 bases, with 8 bases between them. CDR1 is SGHRS and CDR2 is YFSETQ in the germline V gene. CDR3 nucleotide sequence: TGCGCCAGCAGCTTACAGGATGACACTGAAGCTTTCTTT. It yields the protein CASSLQDDTEAFF.

Comments on this clone: A much more abundant neighbour one base away suggests this may be a read error. The genes are TRBV7-8 and TRBJ1-5, with D tentatively TRBD1 (5 bases). The CDR3 totals 13 residues. V was trimmed by 2 bases and J by 4 bases, leaving 6 bases between them. CDR1 is SGHVS and CDR2 is FQNEAQ in the germline V gene. This CDR3 reads CASSLRQNQPQHF. Here the CDR3 DNA reads TGTGCCAGCAGCTTACGACAGAATCAGCCCCAGCATTTT.

This clone appeared a single time. The chain recombines TRBV5-1 with TRBJ2-5, with D hard to call. V was shortened by 3 bases and J by 4 bases, with 13 bases between the two germline ends. CDR3 size: 14 residues. CDR1 and CDR2 (germline): SGHRS, YFSETQ. The CDR3 is CASSSTRGGETQYF. The CDR3, as DNA: TGCGCCAGCAGCTCAACGAGAGGTGGAGAGACCCAGTACTTC.

The rearrangement uses TRBV5-5 and TRBJ2-3; 9 positions match TRBD2. The CDR3 has 14 residues. With 0 bases clipped from V and 6 bases from J, the junction kept 2 bases outside the gene matches. The germline CDR1 and CDR2 sequences are SGHKS and YYEKEE (reference sequence). Here the CDR3 DNA reads TGTGCCAGCAGCTTGGCTAGCGGGGTGGATACGCAGTATTTT. This encodes CASSLASGVDTQYF.

V and J are TRBV29-1 and TRBJ1-1; no firm D call. Trimming shortened V by 7 bases and J by 2 bases, and 14 bases separated the two germline ends. Per germline, CDR1 SQVTM and CDR2 ANQGSEA. CDR3 size: 13 residues. CDR3: CSATFTVNTEAFF. CDR3 nucleotides: TGCAGCGCCACTTTCACGGTTAACACTGAAGCTTTCTTT.

This chain uses TRBV19 with TRBJ1-1; 7 bases fit TRBD1. There are 14 residues in the CDR3. Trimming took 3 bases from V and 6 from J; bases not matched to a gene: 7. Germline lookup yields CDR1 LNHDA and CDR2 SQIVND (reference sequence). The CDR3 loop reads CASSIQGGAAEAFF. The CDR3 coding sequence is TGTGCCAGTAGTATTCAAGGGGGCGCGGCTGAAGCTTTCTTT.

This chain uses TRBV11-2 with TRBJ2-2; D possibly corresponds to TRBD1 (6 bases). The CDR3 is made up of 13 amino acids. Germline CDR1 SGHAT, CDR2 FQNNGV. The V end was cut by 5 bases, the J end by 4 bases, with 8 bases between. The CDR3 reads CASSKGVTGELFF. The CDR3 nucleotides read TGTGCCAGCAGCAAGGGGGTCACCGGGGAGCTGTTTTTT.

This chain joins TRBV4-2 and TRBJ2-1; 8 bases line up with TRBD2. The V and J ends lost 0 bases and 6 bases, in that order; junction bases with no gene match: 7. The CDR3 is made up of 16 amino acids. Looked up from germline, CDR1 is LGHNA and CDR2 is YNFKEQ. The CDR3 region is CASSQEGGGGTNEQFF. Here the CDR3 DNA reads TGTGCCAGCAGCCAAGAAGGAGGCGGGGGGACCAATGAGCAGTTCTTC.

This clone was detected only a few times. This chain joins TRBV29-1 and TRBJ1-2; D is unresolved. Germline values: CDR1 SQVTM, CDR2 ANQGSEA. V was pared by 0 bases and J by 4 bases, with 6 bases between. This CDR3 spans 12 amino acids. The DNA of the CDR3 is TGCAGCGTTGAAGATCGGGGCTATGGCTACACCTTC. Translation gives CSVEDRGYGYTF.

This chain uses TRBV3-1 (or the pseudogene TRBV3-2) with TRBJ1-3; no firm D call. V was clipped by 4 bases and J by 2 bases, with 3 bases between them. The germline CDR1 and CDR2 sequences are LGHDT and YNNKEL (reference sequence). CDR3 length: 12 residues. CDR3 amino acids: CASSPAGNTIYF. For the CDR3, the DNA is TGTGCCAGCAGCCCGGCTGGAAACACCATATATTTT.

This chain uses TRBV12-5 with TRBJ1-5, with D unclear. V was trimmed by 2 bases and J by 3 bases, leaving 35 bases between them. Looked up from germline, CDR1 is LGHNT and CDR2 is FRNRAP. This CDR3 comprises 23 residues. CDR3 nucleotides: TGTGCTAGTGGTTTGTTAGGAGAGGACTTCCGGGGTACGAGAACAACTATCAATCAGCCCCAGCATTTT. This gives the protein CASGLLGEDFRGTRTTINQPQHF.

The chain employs TRBV20-1 and TRBJ2-3; D is perhaps TRBD1 (7 bases). The CDR3 spans 14 residues. Trimming shortened V by 3 bases and J by 1 base, and 11 bases separated the two germline ends. From germline, CDR1 is DFQATT and CDR2 SNEGSKA (reference sequence). The CDR3 spells CSASFRGGTDTQYF. CDR3 nucleotides: TGCAGTGCTAGTTTCAGGGGGGGCACAGATACGCAGTATTTT.

The chain links TRBV11-2 to TRBJ1-6; tentatively, D is TRBD1 (6 bases). The CDR3 is made up of 14 amino acids. From germline, CDR1 is SGHAT and CDR2 FQNNGV. Trimming shortened V by 1 base and J by 7 bases, and 8 bases separated the two germline ends. The CDR3 spells CASSLGGRNSPLHF. The CDR3 nucleotides are TGTGCCAGCAGCTTAGGGGGGCGAAATTCACCCCTCCACTTT. The complete variable domain, with remaining parts taken from reference TRBV11-2 and TRBJ1-6, reads EAGVAQSPRYKIIEKRQSVAFWCNPISGHATLYWYQQILGQGPKLLIQFQNNGVVDDSQLPKDRFSAERLKGVDSTLKIQPAKLEDSAVYLCASSLGGRNSPLHFGNGTRLTVT.

V and J are TRBV12-3 or TRBV12-4 and TRBJ2-5; 10 bases agree with TRBD2. The CDR3 spans 13 residues. Trimming at V came to 6 bases and at J to 5 bases, leaving 3 bases not matched to a gene. The CDR3 here is CASSLTSGETQYF. CDR3 DNA sequence: TGTGCCAGCAGCCTGACTAGCGGGGAGACCCAGTACTTC.

The chain joins TRBV5-4 to TRBJ1-1, with D tentatively TRBD1 (5 bases). This CDR3 has 14 amino acids. The germline gives CDR1 SGHNT, CDR2 YYREEE (reference sequence). Trimming took off 4 bases at V and 4 bases at J, with 14 bases between the two ends. CDR3 loop: CASSPGAGPTEAFF. The CDR3 DNA sequence: TGTGCCAGCAGCCCCGGGGCGGGGCCCACTGAAGCTTTCTTT.

Written as DNA, the CDR3 is TGTGCCAGTAGCATCCCCCAGGGCTCTAATGAAAAACTGTTTTTT. This encodes CASSIPQGSNEKLFF. The chain links TRBV19 to TRBJ1-4; D is possibly TRBD1 (5 bases). Looked up from germline, CDR1 is LNHDA and CDR2 is SQIVND (reference sequence). This CDR3 has 15 amino acids. Trimming cost V 6 bases and J 3 bases, with 14 bases left between them. Full variable domain (remainder filled in from reference TRBV19 and TRBJ1-4): DGGITQSPKYLFRKEGQNVTLSCEQNLNHDAMYWYRQDPGQGLRLIYYSQIVNDFQKGDIAEGYSVSREKKESFPLTVTSAQKNPTAFYLCASSIPQGSNEKLFFGSGTQLSVL.